This T cell receptor (beta chain) was profiled in a study of beta chain features in type 1 diabetes. Every bit of the isolated RNA underwent reverse transcription, so sequencing read expressed TCRB transcripts. About 3.5 million reads, on average, came from each naive, central memory and regulatory T cell sample. Clones were read by immunoSEQ multiplex PCR, and TCRdb kept only the in-frame ones, dropping some. The sample has around 500,000 clones; roughly 10% are singletons. Sequences were obtained from naive CD4+ T cells from blood. This receptor was obtained from a woman aged 18-29 years in good health.

In nucleotides, the CDR3 is TGTGCCAGCAGCTGGGGCCGTGAGGGGGACCCCCTCCACTTT. It codes for CASSWGREGDPLHF. The V and J genes are TRBV7-3 and TRBJ1-6; tentative D call: TRBD1 (6 bases). The germline CDR1 and CDR2 sequences are SGHTA and FQGTGA. This CDR3 has 14 residues. The germline V and J ends were trimmed by 4 bases and 13 bases, with 17 bases remaining between them. Drawing the rest from reference TRBV7-3 and TRBJ1-6, the complete variable domain is GAGVSQTPSNKVTEKGKYVELRCDPISGHTALYWYRQSLGQGPEFLIYFQGTGAADDSGLPNDRFFAVRPEGSVSTLKIQRTERGDSAVYLCASSWGREGDPLHFGNGTRLTVT.